The 32 T cell receptor beta chains presented below share a single source sample, sequenced in a study of molecular identifiers for immune sequencing clone quantification. A single record per CDR3 protein comes from TCRdb applying MiXCR to the PCR reads. This sample has around 470,000 distinct CDR3 sequences, with 25% found just once. Source material: naive CD8+ T cells from blood, with Jurkat cell RNA spiked in. Subset indicated: FACS-sorted CD8+CD4-CCR7+CD45RA+ naive T cells. These receptor sequences come from a human donor in good health. Some libraries in this study had Jurkat cell RNA spiked in.

In the case of this clonotype: This may come from a read error, since a much larger clone is one base off. The CDR3 loop is CSATAGNPPGELFF. DNA of the CDR3: TGCAGTGCTACGGCGGGGAACCCCCCCGGGGAGCTGTTTTTT. The chain carries TRBV20-1 and TRBJ2-2; tentative D call: TRBD2 (6 bases). The V end lost 4 bases, the J end lost 6 bases, and 15 bases lay between the germline ends. Looked up from germline, CDR1 is DFQATT and CDR2 is SNEGSKA (reference sequence). The CDR3 runs 14 residues.

This clonotype was picked up many times. The chain joins TRBV4-3 to TRBJ2-7; possibly TRBD1 for D (6 bases). This CDR3 comprises 14 residues. The V and J ends lost 4 bases and 6 bases respectively, with 16 bases between them. CDR1 is LGHNA, CDR2 YSLEER, per germline. CDR3 DNA: TGCGCCAGCAGCCCCCGGGACAATTGGGGCGAGCAGTACTTC. It specifies CASSPRDNWGEQYF.

Details on this clonotype: A much larger clone sits a single nucleotide away, making a read error possible. The chain uses TRBV20-1 and TRBJ2-7; D could derive from TRBD1 or TRBD2 (5 bases each). Trimming took 0 bases from V and 6 from J, leaving 18 bases between them. Germline assignment: CDR1 DFQATT and CDR2 SNEGSKA (reference sequence). The length of the CDR3 is 15 residues. The CDR3 sequence: CSARDLMGVGFEQYF. The CDR3 DNA is TGCAGTGCTAGAGATCTCATGGGGGTTGGGTTCGAGCAGTACTTC.

The chain employs TRBV3-1 and TRBJ2-1; D is ambiguous. The germline V gene has CDR1 LGHDT and CDR2 YNNKEL (reference sequence). There are 15 residues in the CDR3. V was pared by 0 bases and J by 6 bases, with 12 bases between. DNA of the CDR3: TGTGCCAGCAGCCAAGAGAACTTTGCTCTCAATGAGCAGTTCTTC. Encoded protein: CASSQENFALNEQFF.

CDR3 amino acids: CASSLDRWSYEQYF. DNA of the CDR3: TGTGCCAGCAGTTTGGACAGGTGGTCCTACGAGCAGTACTTC. V usage is TRBV2 and J usage is TRBJ2-7, with TRBD1 identical over 7 bases. V was clipped by 5 bases and J by 1 base; unmatched bases: 5. The CDR3 runs to 14 residues. The germline V gene has CDR1 SNHLY and CDR2 FYNNEI.

The chain couples TRBV5-6 to TRBJ2-3; no clear D gene. Trimming stripped 0 bases from V and 4 bases from J, with 12 bases between. From germline, CDR1 is SGHDT and CDR2 YYEEEE. The CDR3 sequence is 15 residues long. CDR3 residues: CASSLGRSTSDTQYF. The CDR3 coding sequence is TGTGCCAGCAGCTTGGGGCGTAGTACATCAGATACGCAGTATTTT.

This rearrangement joins TRBV6-1 to TRBJ2-3; 7 positions match TRBD1. The CDR3 loop spans 17 amino acids. The V segment lost 2 bases and the J segment 1 base; nucleotides outside the gene matches: 9. Germline loops: CDR1 MNHNS, CDR2 SASEGT. The CDR3 coding sequence is TGTGCCAGCAGTGAAAGGCTTACAGGGGTGGGCACAGATACGCAGTATTTT. Translated: CASSERLTGVGTDTQYF.

This clonotype turned up a few times. J is TRBJ1-5 and V is TRBV19; weak D call: TRBD1 (5 bases). V was trimmed by 3 bases and J by 3 bases, leaving 9 bases between them. The CDR3 totals 14 residues. Germline V gene sequence: CDR1 LNHDA, CDR2 SQIVND (reference sequence). This CDR3 reads CASSIWGNNQPQHF. CDR3 DNA: TGTGCCAGTAGTATCTGGGGGAACAATCAGCCCCAGCATTTT.

This clonotype was counted ten times or more. V gene TRBV5-4 combines with J gene TRBJ2-5, with D perhaps matching TRBD1 (5 bases). Germline V gene sequence: CDR1 SGHNT, CDR2 YYREEE (reference sequence). Deletions cut 1 base from V and 7 bases from J, with 17 bases between. The CDR3 is 15 amino acids. The DNA of the CDR3 is TGTGCCAGCAGCTTGCCGGACAACCAAGACGGGACCCAGTACTTC. It codes for CASSLPDNQDGTQYF.

This clonotype was seen once. The V and J genes are TRBV6-2 or TRBV6-3 and TRBJ2-6; 15 positions match TRBD2. Germline trimming cut 4 bases from V and 4 bases from J; bases unmatched to any gene: 14. There are 21 residues in the CDR3. Germline CDR1 and CDR2: MNHEY and SVGEGT. The DNA for the CDR3 is TGTGCCAGCAGTTGGGCATGGACTAGCGGGGGGGCCGATCCAGGGGCCAACGTCCTGACTTTC. Translation: CASSWAWTSGGADPGANVLTF.

This clonotype was counted at least ten times. This chain connects TRBV28 to TRBJ2-5, with 7 bases that match TRBD1. With V trimmed by 5 bases and J by 5 bases, 11 bases remained unmatched. This CDR3 has 15 residues. The germline CDR1 and CDR2 sequences are MDHEN and SYDVKM. The chain's CDR3 is CASSPHTGVVETQYF. CDR3 bases: TGTGCCAGCAGTCCCCACACAGGGGTAGTTGAGACCCAGTACTTC.

The gene calls are TRBV20-1 and TRBJ2-3; 14 nucleotides align to TRBD2. Trimming cost V 3 bases and J 4 bases; bases outside gene matches: 15. Germline lookup yields CDR1 DFQATT and CDR2 SNEGSKA (reference sequence). The CDR3 has 19 amino acids. CDR3 sequence: CSASGETSGGAMVADTQYF. The CDR3 region has the DNA TGCAGTGCTAGCGGGGAGACTAGCGGGGGGGCCATGGTTGCAGATACGCAGTATTTT.

J is TRBJ1-1 and V is TRBV7-9; tentative D call: TRBD1 (6 bases). V dropped 5 bases and J dropped 0 bases, with 16 bases sitting between them. CDR1 is SEHNR, CDR2 FQNEAQ, per germline (reference sequence). The CDR3 is 16 amino acids. The DNA for the CDR3 is TGTGCCAGCAGCCTCCCGTTGACAGGTATGAACACTGAAGCTTTCTTT. The encoded protein is CASSLPLTGMNTEAFF.

This clonotype was seen repeatedly, ten times or more. The chain employs TRBV7-6 and TRBJ2-7; no clear D gene. The ends were cut back, 5 bases at V and 7 bases at J, with 18 bases in the middle. The CDR3 length is 14 residues. The germline V gene encodes CDR1 SGHVS and CDR2 FNYEAQ. CDR3 loop: CASSPTGPLGEQYF. DNA of the CDR3: TGTGCCAGCAGCCCAACTGGGCCACTGGGTGAGCAGTACTTC. Drawing the rest from reference TRBV7-6 and TRBJ2-7, the complete variable domain is GAGVSQSPRYKVTKRGQDVALRCDPISGHVSLYWYRQALGQGPEFLTYFNYEAQQDKSGLPNDRFSAERPEGSISTLTIQRTEQRDSAMYRCASSPTGPLGEQYFGPGTRLTVT.

A few counts support this clonotype. The chain employs TRBV5-1 and TRBJ2-4; tentatively, D is TRBD2 (5 bases). V was cut by 1 base and J by 2 bases, with 10 bases left in between. CDR3 length: 15 residues. Germline CDR1 SGHRS, CDR2 YFSETQ. CDR3 in DNA: TGCGCCAGCAGCTTGAGTGGAGGTACCAAAAACATTCAGTACTTC. It is translated as CASSLSGGTKNIQYF.

Concerning this clonotype itself: One junction end does not reproduce the germline sequence, and a read error may be involved. The gene calls are TRBV6-5 and TRBJ2-5, with TRBD1 matching over 10 bases. Germline CDR1 and CDR2: MNHEY and SVGAGI. The CDR3 totals 15 residues. The CDR3 is CASSYSTGGQEPQYF. The CDR3 DNA reads as TGTGCCAGCAGTTACTCGACAGGGGGCCAAGAGCCCCAGTACTTC.

A remark on this clonotype: With a much larger clone just one base away, this may be a read error. The conserved closing phenylalanine or tryptophan is absent in this CDR3, likely reflecting a read error. The chain is built from TRBV7-9 and TRBJ1-1; D call uncertain. The V and J ends lost 4 bases and 5 bases respectively, with 14 bases between them. The CDR3 totals 14 residues. CDR1 is SEHNR and CDR2 is FQNEAQ in the germline V gene (reference sequence). DNA of the CDR3: TGTGCCAGCAGCTACCCTTTTGAAGGGACTGAAGCTTTCCTT. Protein: CASSYPFEGTEAFL.

To note about this clonotype: A single base separates this from a much larger clone, so it may be a read error. The rearrangement uses TRBV9 and TRBJ1-2; D may be TRBD1 (6 bases). Trimming shortened V by 4 bases and J by 0 bases, and 16 bases separated the two germline ends. The CDR3 length is 16 residues. Germline V lookup: CDR1 SGDLS, CDR2 YYNGEE. CDR3 DNA sequence: TGTGCCAGCAGCAGGACAGATCTAAATTCTAACTATGGCTACACCTTC. This codes for CASSRTDLNSNYGYTF.

This clonotype was picked up a small number of times. The rearrangement joins TRBV7-9 to TRBJ1-5; 7 bases are shared with TRBD1. With 2 bases clipped from V and 3 bases from J, the junction kept 7 bases outside the gene matches. The CDR3 runs 16 residues. Germline V gene lookup returns CDR1 SEHNR and CDR2 FQNEAQ (reference sequence). The CDR3 nucleotides are TGTGCCAGCAGCTTAACGACAGGGCACACCAATCAGCCCCAGCATTTT. It yields the protein CASSLTTGHTNQPQHF.

Concerning this clonotype: This may come from a read error, since a much larger clone is one base off. This chain uses TRBV9 with TRBJ1-5; D not resolved. The CDR3 contains 14 residues. Germline lookup yields CDR1 SGDLS and CDR2 YYNGEE. The CDR3 is CAGSVGYSNQPQHF. The DNA for the CDR3 is TGTGCCGGCAGCGTAGGTTATAGCAATCAGCCCCAGCATTTT.

This clonotype was counted a few times. The chain recombines TRBV19 with TRBJ1-1; perhaps TRBD1 as D (5 bases). V shed 4 bases and J shed 0 bases, with 24 bases lying between them. The CDR3 extends over 19 amino acids. Germline CDR1 reads LNHDA; CDR2 reads SQIVND (reference sequence). For the CDR3, the DNA is TGTGCCAGTAGTACTTTGACCGCGATGACAGCGAAATTGAACACTGAAGCTTTCTTT. Encoded protein: CASSTLTAMTAKLNTEAFF.

This clonotype has a single count. It may be a read error: a sequence one base away is much more abundant. CDR3 region: CARSRGGDPAKNIQYF. As DNA, the CDR3 is TGTGCCCGCAGTCGGGGGGGGGATCCAGCCAAAAACATTCAGTACTTC. The rearrangement links TRBV9 to TRBJ2-4; TRBD2 agrees at 8 bases. The CDR3 runs 16 residues. The germline gives CDR1 SGDLS, CDR2 YYNGEE.

At least ten counts were recorded for this clonotype. The V and J genes are TRBV29-1 and TRBJ1-1; 7 nucleotides align to TRBD1. The J segment lost 6 bases and the V segment lost 6 bases, leaving 7 bases of the junction unmatched. The CDR3 runs to 12 residues. The germline gives CDR1 SQVTM, CDR2 ANQGSEA. The CDR3 region is CSVDTGAAEAFF. The CDR3 region has the DNA TGCAGCGTGGACACAGGGGCGGCTGAAGCTTTCTTT.

This clonotype was observed at least ten times. The V call is TRBV19, the J call TRBJ2-3; no clear D. Trimming pared 1 base from V and 3 bases from J, leaving 5 bases between. The CDR3 consists of 13 residues. Germline loops: CDR1 LNHDA, CDR2 SQIVND (reference sequence). The CDR3 nucleotides read TGTGCCAGTAGTATAGCTAAGACAGATACGCAGTATTTT. This codes for CASSIAKTDTQYF.

The V and J genes are TRBV30 and TRBJ2-2; 8 bases line up with TRBD1. Germline V CDR1 and CDR2: GTSNPN, SVGIG (reference sequence). After removal of 4 bases from V and 3 bases from J, the junction contained 1 base not matched to a gene. CDR3 size: 13 residues. The CDR3 here is CAWNRGDTGELFF. The CDR3 DNA follows: TGTGCCTGGAACAGGGGGGACACCGGGGAGCTGTTTTTT.

A few counts support this clonotype. Here the CDR3 reads CASSAKEYNEQFF. CDR3 DNA sequence: TGTGCCAGCAGCGCGAAAGAATACAATGAGCAGTTCTTC. The chain combines TRBV9 with TRBJ2-1, with D unresolved. The V end lost 3 bases, the J end lost 4 bases, and 8 bases lay between the germline ends. This CDR3 contains 13 residues. Per germline, CDR1 SGDLS and CDR2 YYNGEE.

This clonotype has a handful of counts. V usage is TRBV6-1 and J usage is TRBJ2-3, with 7 bases aligning to TRBD1. This CDR3 comprises 15 residues. Germline V gene data show CDR1 as MNHNS and CDR2 as SASEGT. The V segment lost 3 bases and the J segment 4 bases; nucleotides outside the gene matches: 7. The CDR3, as DNA: TGTGCCAGCAGTGAGCCTAGACAGGGAGCAGATACGCAGTATTTT. Its translation: CASSEPRQGADTQYF.

This clonotype was recorded a few times. The CDR3 DNA follows: TGTGCCAGTAGTATTAAGGGGAACACTGAAGCTTTCTTT. Translating it yields CASSIKGNTEAFF. The chain recombines TRBV19 with TRBJ1-1; D gene uncertain. The length of the CDR3 is 13 residues. The germline V and J ends were trimmed by 3 bases and 1 base, with 6 bases remaining between them. From germline, CDR1 is LNHDA and CDR2 SQIVND (reference sequence). The whole variable domain, remainder taken from reference TRBV19 and TRBJ1-1, is DGGITQSPKYLFRKEGQNVTLSCEQNLNHDAMYWYRQDPGQGLRLIYYSQIVNDFQKGDIAEGYSVSREKKESFPLTVTSAQKNPTAFYLCASSIKGNTEAFFGQGTRLTVV.

In this sample, this clonotype turned up a few times. This chain links TRBV12-3 or TRBV12-4 with TRBJ2-1; D is possibly TRBD1 (6 bases). Trimming removed 7 bases from V and 4 bases from J, with 14 bases in between. The CDR3 loop spans 14 amino acids. CDR3 DNA sequence: TGTGCCAGCAACTCCGGGACACCTTACAATGAGCAGTTCTTC. Residues: CASNSGTPYNEQFF.

This clonotype has only a few counts. The chain employs TRBV7-9 and TRBJ2-3; D unclear. CDR1 is SEHNR and CDR2 is FQNEAQ in the germline V gene (reference sequence). The CDR3 spans 15 residues. V was pared by 0 bases and J by 6 bases, with 13 bases between. In DNA form, the CDR3 reads TGTGCCAGCAGCTTAGCTATGGATCTCACGGATACGCAGTATTTT. This codes for CASSLAMDLTDTQYF.

This clonotype came up a few times. The gene calls are TRBV27 and TRBJ1-1; D gene unclear. V lost 5 bases and J 1 base, leaving 11 bases between the germline ends. The length of the CDR3 is 14 residues. Germline V gene sequence: CDR1 MNHEY, CDR2 SMNVEV (reference sequence). CDR3 residues: CASSPEIWNTEAFF. The CDR3 nucleotides read TGTGCCAGCAGTCCAGAAATATGGAACACTGAAGCTTTCTTT.

This clonotype was seen more than once but under ten times. The chain links TRBV3-1 to TRBJ2-3; D is ambiguous. The CDR3 is 16 amino acids. CDR1 and CDR2 (germline): LGHDT, YNNKEL (reference sequence). The V end was cut by 4 bases, the J end by 6 bases, with 20 bases between. CDR3 sequence: CASSPWEGGIRDTQYF. In DNA, the CDR3 is TGTGCCAGCAGCCCTTGGGAAGGCGGTATACGGGATACGCAGTATTTT.